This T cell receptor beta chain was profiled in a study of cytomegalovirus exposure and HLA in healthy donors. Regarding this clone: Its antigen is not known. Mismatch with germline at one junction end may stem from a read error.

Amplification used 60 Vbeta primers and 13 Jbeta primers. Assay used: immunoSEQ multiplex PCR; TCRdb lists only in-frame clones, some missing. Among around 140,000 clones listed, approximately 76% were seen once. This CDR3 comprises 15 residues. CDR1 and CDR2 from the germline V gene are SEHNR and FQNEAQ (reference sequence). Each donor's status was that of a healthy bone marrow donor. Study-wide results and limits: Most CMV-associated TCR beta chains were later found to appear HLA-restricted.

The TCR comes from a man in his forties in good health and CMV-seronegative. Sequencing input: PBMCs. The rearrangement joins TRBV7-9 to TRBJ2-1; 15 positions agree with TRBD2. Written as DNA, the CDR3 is TGTTCCAGCAGCCTCGGACTAGCGGGGGGGCGGGAGCAGTTCTTC. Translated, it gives CSSSLGLAGGREQFF.